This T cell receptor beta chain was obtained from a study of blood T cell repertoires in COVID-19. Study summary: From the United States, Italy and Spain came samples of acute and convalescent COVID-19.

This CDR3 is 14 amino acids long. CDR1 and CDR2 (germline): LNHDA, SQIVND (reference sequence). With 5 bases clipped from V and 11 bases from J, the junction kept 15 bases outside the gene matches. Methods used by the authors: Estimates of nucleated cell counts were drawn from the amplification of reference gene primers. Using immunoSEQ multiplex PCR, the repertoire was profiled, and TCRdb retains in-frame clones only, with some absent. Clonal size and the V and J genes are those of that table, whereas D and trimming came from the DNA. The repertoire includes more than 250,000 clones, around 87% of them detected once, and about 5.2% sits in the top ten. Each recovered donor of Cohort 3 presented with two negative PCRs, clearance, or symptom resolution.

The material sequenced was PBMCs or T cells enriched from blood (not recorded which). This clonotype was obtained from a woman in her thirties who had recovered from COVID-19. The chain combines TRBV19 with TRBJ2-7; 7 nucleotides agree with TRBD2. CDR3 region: CASSPARGLRGEYF. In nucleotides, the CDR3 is TGTGCCAGTAGTCCGGCGCGGGGCCTTCGGGGGGAGTACTTC.